This T cell receptor beta chain was identified during a study of blood T cell repertoires in COVID-19. CDR1 is SGHNT, CDR2 YYREEE, per germline (reference sequence). The ends were cut back, 1 base at V and 4 bases at J, with 5 bases in the middle. The CDR3 spans 12 residues. As originally analysed: Researchers report that nucleated cell counts were estimated from reference gene primer amplification. Libraries were prepared by immunoSEQ multiplex PCR; TCRdb keeps only in-frame clonotypes and omits some of them. V and J calls and clone size are copied from that table; D and trimming were computed from the DNA. The data contain about 64,000 clones, around 86% of them seen just once; the ten biggest clones take up around 12%.

This chain links TRBV5-4 with TRBJ2-5; no reliable D call. The receptor comes from a human donor in a cohort sampled during active COVID-19. Sequencing was carried out using peripheral blood. The CDR3 DNA is TGTGCCAGCAGCTTGACTGGAGAGACCCAGTACTTC. The encoded protein is CASSLTGETQYF.